Listed below are T cell receptor beta chains from one sample, sequenced in a study of Ad26.COV2.S vaccination and SARS-CoV-2 variants. Profiled with immunoSEQ multiplex PCR; TCRdb holds only in-frame clones, not every one. Of about 180,000 clones in the sample, around 88% were seen once. The source was peripheral blood, collected after recovery from COVID-19. The receptors originated from a human donor who had recovered from COVID-19. Both conserved end residues are part of each CDR3. Each record gives: D gene, clone size, J gene, V gene, CDR3 DNA, CDR3 protein. D genes are given only for firm matches. Rows may omit the clone size; those that give it use once, few, many or a size class.

D gene: -; clone size: -; J gene: TRBJ2-7; V gene: TRBV5-1; CDR3 DNA: TGCGCCAGCAGCTCGAACTACGAGCAGTACTTC; CDR3 protein: CASSSNYEQYF
D gene: -; clone size: few; J gene: TRBJ2-7; V gene: TRBV3-1/TRBV3-2; CDR3 DNA: TGTGCCAGCAGCCAAGAACACGAGCAGTACTTC; CDR3 protein: CASSQEHEQYF
D gene: -; clone size: -; J gene: TRBJ1-5; V gene: TRBV2; CDR3 DNA: TGTGCCAGCAGAGGAGACGGCAATCAGCCCCAGCATTTT; CDR3 protein: CASRGDGNQPQHF
D gene: -; clone size: -; J gene: TRBJ1-4; V gene: TRBV19; CDR3 DNA: TGTGCCAGTAGTATAGATCGAGAGGGAAGTGAAAAACTGTTTTTT; CDR3 protein: CASSIDREGSEKLFF
D gene: TRBD2; clone size: -; J gene: TRBJ2-2; V gene: TRBV2; CDR3 DNA: TGTGCCCCGGACCTGACTAGCGGGAGAGAGGGAGGCACCGGGGAGCTGTTTTTT; CDR3 protein: CAPDLTSGREGGTGELFF
D gene: -; clone size: -; J gene: TRBJ2-7; V gene: TRBV6-2/TRBV6-3; CDR3 DNA: TGTGCCAGCAGTTACTACGACAGTAGCTCCTACGAGCAGTACTTC; CDR3 protein: CASSYYDSSSYEQYF
D gene: -; clone size: -; J gene: TRBJ2-1; V gene: TRBV7-8; CDR3 DNA: TGTGCCAGCACCCAACCGCCACCCTACAATGAGCAGTTCTTC; CDR3 protein: CASTQPPPYNEQFF
D gene: -; clone size: -; J gene: TRBJ1-2; V gene: TRBV10-3; CDR3 DNA: TGTGCCATCAGTGAGTCCCCCCTCTCAGGCTATGGCTACACCTTC; CDR3 protein: CAISESPLSGYGYTF
D gene: -; clone size: -; J gene: TRBJ2-7; V gene: TRBV6-6; CDR3 DNA: TGTGCCAGCAGTTACTCCTGGAACGAGCAGTACTTC; CDR3 protein: CASSYSWNEQYF
D gene: -; clone size: -; J gene: TRBJ2-3; V gene: TRBV18; CDR3 DNA: TGTGCCAGCTCACCAGCCCTTAGCACAGATACGCAGTATTTT; CDR3 protein: CASSPALSTDTQYF
D gene: TRBD1; clone size: few; J gene: TRBJ2-6; V gene: TRBV7-9; CDR3 DNA: TGTGCCAGCAGCCAAGCGGGACAGGGGGTCCCTGGGGCCAACGTCCTGACTTTC; CDR3 protein: CASSQAGQGVPGANVLTF
D gene: TRBD1; clone size: -; J gene: TRBJ2-1; V gene: TRBV19; CDR3 DNA: TGTGCCAGTAGTAAGGGACAGGAATACAATGAGCAGTTCTTC; CDR3 protein: CASSKGQEYNEQFF
D gene: -; clone size: -; J gene: TRBJ2-7; V gene: TRBV30; CDR3 DNA: TGTGCCTGGAGTGACCAGGGCTACGAGCAGTACTTC; CDR3 protein: CAWSDQGYEQYF
D gene: -; clone size: -; J gene: TRBJ1-1; V gene: TRBV5-1; CDR3 DNA: TGCGCCAGCAGCTCCTCACAGGGGAACACTGAAGCTTTCTTT; CDR3 protein: CASSSSQGNTEAFF
D gene: -; clone size: -; J gene: TRBJ1-2; V gene: TRBV12-3/TRBV12-4; CDR3 DNA: TGTGCCAGCAGTTTGTGGGGGCCCTATGGCTACACCTTC; CDR3 protein: CASSLWGPYGYTF
D gene: TRBD1; clone size: -; J gene: TRBJ1-1; V gene: TRBV18; CDR3 DNA: TGTGCCAGCTCAACGGAGCAGGGGGCAAATGTAAAAGCTTTCTTT; CDR3 protein: CASSTEQGANVKAFF
D gene: -; clone size: -; J gene: TRBJ2-2; V gene: TRBV12-3/TRBV12-4; CDR3 DNA: TGTGCCAGCGGTCTAATAGGGGAGCTGTTTTTT; CDR3 protein: CASGLIGELFF
D gene: TRBD2; clone size: -; J gene: TRBJ2-1; V gene: TRBV12-5; CDR3 DNA: TGTGCTAGTGGTTTGGGACTAGCGGGGGACAATGAGCAGTTCTTC; CDR3 protein: CASGLGLAGDNEQFF
D gene: -; clone size: -; J gene: TRBJ1-4; V gene: TRBV5-4; CDR3 DNA: TGTGCCAGCAGCTTGGGAGACAGAGGAAATGAAAAACTGTTTTTT; CDR3 protein: CASSLGDRGNEKLFF
D gene: -; clone size: -; J gene: TRBJ1-2; V gene: TRBV28; CDR3 DNA: TGTGCCAGCAGTGCTGGACAAAACTATGGCTACACCTTC; CDR3 protein: CASSAGQNYGYTF
D gene: -; clone size: -; J gene: TRBJ2-1; V gene: TRBV10-3; CDR3 DNA: TGTGCCATCAACGGCGGGACTTCCTTAAACTCCTACAATGAGCAGTTCTTC; CDR3 protein: CAINGGTSLNSYNEQFF
D gene: -; clone size: -; J gene: TRBJ2-1; V gene: TRBV28; CDR3 DNA: TGTGCCAGCCGCCCACCGGACAGATTACACAGTGAGCAGTTCTTC; CDR3 protein: CASRPPDRLHSEQFF
D gene: -; clone size: once; J gene: TRBJ1-2; V gene: TRBV30; CDR3 DNA: TGTGCCTGGAGTTCCACAGGGTTAGGTGGCTACACCTTC; CDR3 protein: CAWSSTGLGGYTF
D gene: TRBD2; clone size: -; J gene: TRBJ2-3; V gene: TRBV7-3; CDR3 DNA: TGTGCCAGCAGCACGGGACTAGCGGGAGAGGTAGATACGCAGTATTTT; CDR3 protein: CASSTGLAGEVDTQYF